This T cell receptor (beta chain) was sequenced during a study of blood T cell repertoires in COVID-19. Study context: The samples span acute and convalescent COVID-19 from the United States, Italy and Spain. The analysed material was cDNA or gDNA that came from T cells, B-cell-depleted T cells, or PBMCs.

Profiling relied on immunoSEQ multiplex PCR, and the TCRdb table lists in-frame clones only, not all of them. This sample has tens of thousands of clones; less than 85% occur once, and the top ten carry around 4.8%. CDR3 size: 17 residues. The V gene end was trimmed by 1 base and the J gene end by 1 base; junction bases not matched to a gene: 7. The germline V gene encodes CDR1 SGHKS and CDR2 YYEKEE (reference sequence). The clonotype originates from a woman in her sixties or seventies with acute or convalescent COVID-19. The source material was peripheral blood. The chain is built from TRBV5-5 and TRBJ2-1; 8 nucleotides agree with TRBD2. This CDR3 is CASSLLRGGGSYNEQFF. CDR3 sequence (DNA): TGTGCCAGCAGCTTGCTCCGGGGGGGCGGTTCCTACAATGAGCAGTTCTTC. Based on the CDR3 plus reference TRBV5-5 and TRBJ2-1, the full variable domain is DAGVTQSPTHLIKTRGQQVTLRCSPISGHKSVSWYQQVLGQGPQFIFQYYEKEERGRGNFPDRFSARQFPNYSSELNVNALLLGDSALYLCASSLLRGGGSYNEQFFGPGTRLTVL.